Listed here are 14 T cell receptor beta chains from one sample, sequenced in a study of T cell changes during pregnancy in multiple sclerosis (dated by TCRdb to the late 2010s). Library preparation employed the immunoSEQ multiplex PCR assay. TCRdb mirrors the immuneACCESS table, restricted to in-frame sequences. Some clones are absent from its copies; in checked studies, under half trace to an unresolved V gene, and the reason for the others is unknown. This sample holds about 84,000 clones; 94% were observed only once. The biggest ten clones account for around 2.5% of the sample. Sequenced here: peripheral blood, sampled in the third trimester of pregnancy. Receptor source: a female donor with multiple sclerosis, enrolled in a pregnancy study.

The CDR3 reads CASSPGQGYGYTF. The CDR3 bases are TGTGCCAGCTCACCGGGACAGGGCTATGGCTACACCTTC. The rearrangement uses TRBV18 and TRBJ1-2; 9 positions match TRBD1. J gave up 4 bases and V 3 bases, and 0 bases lay outside the gene matches. Germline V lookup: CDR1 KGHSH, CDR2 LQKENI. The length of the CDR3 is 13 residues.

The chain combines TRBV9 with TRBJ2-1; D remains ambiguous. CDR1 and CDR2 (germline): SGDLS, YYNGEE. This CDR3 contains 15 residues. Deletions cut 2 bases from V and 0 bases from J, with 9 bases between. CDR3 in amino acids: CASSVAGFSYNEQFF. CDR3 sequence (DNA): TGTGCCAGCAGCGTCGCCGGTTTCTCCTACAATGAGCAGTTCTTC.

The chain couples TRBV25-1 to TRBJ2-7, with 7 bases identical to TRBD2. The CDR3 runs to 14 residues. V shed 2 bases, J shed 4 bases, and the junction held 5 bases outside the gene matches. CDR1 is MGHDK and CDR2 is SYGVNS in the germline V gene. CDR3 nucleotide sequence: TGTGCCAGCAGTGAAGGGCGGGGAGGGTACGAGCAGTACTTC. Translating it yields CASSEGRGGYEQYF.

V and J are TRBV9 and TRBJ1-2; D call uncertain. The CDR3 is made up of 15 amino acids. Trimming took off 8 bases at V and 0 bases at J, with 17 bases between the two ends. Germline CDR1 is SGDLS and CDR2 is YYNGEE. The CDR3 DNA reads TGTGCCAGTTCGCCGGTTCCGATCCCTAACTATGGCTACACCTTC. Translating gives CASSPVPIPNYGYTF.

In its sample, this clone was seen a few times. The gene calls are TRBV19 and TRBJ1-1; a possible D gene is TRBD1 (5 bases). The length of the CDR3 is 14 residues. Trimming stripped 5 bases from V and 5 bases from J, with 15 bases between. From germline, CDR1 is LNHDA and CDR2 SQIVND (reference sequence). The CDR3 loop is CASSLWTEGTEAFF. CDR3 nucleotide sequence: TGTGCCAGTAGTTTATGGACGGAGGGGACTGAAGCTTTCTTT.

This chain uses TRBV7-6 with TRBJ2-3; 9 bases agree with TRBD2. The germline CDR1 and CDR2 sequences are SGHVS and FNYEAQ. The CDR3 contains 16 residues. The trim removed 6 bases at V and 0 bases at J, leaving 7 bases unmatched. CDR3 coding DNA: TGTGCCAGCAGTCCGACTAGCGGCGTTAGCACAGATACGCAGTATTTT. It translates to CASSPTSGVSTDTQYF.

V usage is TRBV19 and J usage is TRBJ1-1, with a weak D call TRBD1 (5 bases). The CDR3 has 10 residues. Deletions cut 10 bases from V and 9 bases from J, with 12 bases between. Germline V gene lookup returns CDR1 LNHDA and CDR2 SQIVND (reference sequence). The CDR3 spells CATLGVKAFF. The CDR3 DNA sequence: TGTGCCACCCTAGGGGTTAAAGCTTTCTTT.

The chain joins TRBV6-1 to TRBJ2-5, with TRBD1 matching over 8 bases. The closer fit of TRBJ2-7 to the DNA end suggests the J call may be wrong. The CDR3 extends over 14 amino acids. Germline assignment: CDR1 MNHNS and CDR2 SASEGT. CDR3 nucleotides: TGTGCCAGCACCATGAGGACAGGGAACTACGAGCAGTACTTC. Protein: CASTMRTGNYEQYF.

The CDR3 here is CASSSNTNYGYTF. The DNA of the CDR3 is TGTGCCAGCAGTTCCAACACCAACTATGGCTACACCTTC. The chain has TRBV6-6 and TRBJ1-2, with D unclear. The germline V gene encodes CDR1 MNHNY and CDR2 SVGAGI (reference sequence). The CDR3 sequence is 13 residues long. The V gene lost 4 bases and the J gene lost 2 bases, with 8 bases spanning the gap.

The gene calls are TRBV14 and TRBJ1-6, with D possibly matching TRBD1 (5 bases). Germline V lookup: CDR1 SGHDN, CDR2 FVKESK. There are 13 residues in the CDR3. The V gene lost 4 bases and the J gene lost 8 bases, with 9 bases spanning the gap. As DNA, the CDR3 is TGTGCCAGCAGCCCAGGGTGGGATTCACCCCTCCACTTT. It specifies CASSPGWDSPLHF.

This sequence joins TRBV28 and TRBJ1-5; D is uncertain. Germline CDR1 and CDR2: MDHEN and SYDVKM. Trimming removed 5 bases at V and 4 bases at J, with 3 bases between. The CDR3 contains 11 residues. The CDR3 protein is CASSQNQPQHF. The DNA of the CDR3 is TGTGCCAGCAGTCAAAATCAGCCCCAGCATTTT.

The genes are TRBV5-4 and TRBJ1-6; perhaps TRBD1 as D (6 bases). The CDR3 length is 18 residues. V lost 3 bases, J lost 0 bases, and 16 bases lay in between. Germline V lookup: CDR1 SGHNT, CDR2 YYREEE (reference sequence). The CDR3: CASSSRQVLSSYNSPLHF. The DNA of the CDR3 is TGTGCCAGCAGCTCTCGACAGGTCCTTAGCTCCTATAATTCACCCCTCCACTTT.

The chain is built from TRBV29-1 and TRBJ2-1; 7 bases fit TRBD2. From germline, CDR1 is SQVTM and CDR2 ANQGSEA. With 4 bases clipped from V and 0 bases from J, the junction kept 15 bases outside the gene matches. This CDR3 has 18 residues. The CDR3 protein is CSVVILAAQPYSYNEQFF. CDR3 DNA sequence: TGCAGCGTTGTGATTCTAGCGGCCCAACCCTACTCCTACAATGAGCAGTTCTTC.

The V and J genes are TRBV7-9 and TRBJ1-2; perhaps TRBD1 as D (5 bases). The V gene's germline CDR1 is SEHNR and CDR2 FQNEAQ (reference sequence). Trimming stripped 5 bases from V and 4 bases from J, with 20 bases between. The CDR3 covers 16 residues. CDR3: CASSQGRAEGLYGYTF. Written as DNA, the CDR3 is TGTGCCAGCAGCCAAGGACGGGCCGAGGGACTCTATGGCTACACCTTC.